Shown below are 3 T cell receptor beta chains from a single sample sequenced in a study of T cell changes during pregnancy in multiple sclerosis. The data were produced by immunoSEQ multiplex PCR, yet TCRdb's version contains in-frame clones alone and is incomplete. The sample yields about 56,000 clones, just over 90% seen once. The specimen comprised peripheral blood, sampled in the first trimester of pregnancy. The origin of the receptors is a female donor in good health, enrolled as a control in a pregnancy study.

The CDR3: CTSSQDPEDSYEQYF. In DNA form, the CDR3 reads TGCACCAGCAGCCAAGATCCGGAGGACTCCTACGAGCAGTACTTC. This chain links TRBV1 with TRBJ2-7; the DNA was not used to check the table's D call, TRBD2. TRBV1 is a pseudogene locus. The CDR3 is 15 amino acids.

V and J are TRBV9 and TRBJ1-1; a weak D match, TRBD1 (5 bases). The CDR3 loop spans 13 amino acids. CDR1 and CDR2 from the germline V gene are SGDLS and YYNGEE. Trimming removed 0 bases at V and 8 bases at J, with 11 bases between. CDR3 in amino acids: CASSVEWEGEAFF. The CDR3, as DNA: TGTGCCAGCAGCGTAGAGTGGGAGGGGGAAGCTTTCTTT.

In its sample, this clone was seen once. The chain joins TRBV4-1 to TRBJ2-1, with 11 positions matching TRBD2. The CDR3 is 15 amino acids. V lost 4 bases and J lost 8; bases outside the gene matches: 7. CDR1 and CDR2 (germline): MGHRA, YSYEKL. In DNA form, the CDR3 reads TGCGCCAGCAGCCTAATAGCGGGGGGGCTGGATGAGCAGTTCTTC. This encodes CASSLIAGGLDEQFF.